The rows below give T cell receptor beta chains drawn from one sample of a study of blood T cells in healthy people across ages. MiXCR was run by TCRdb on the 5' RACE reads, yielding one entry per CDR3 protein. This sample carries 1.5 million to 2 million distinct CDR3 sequences, roughly 50% of them seen once, and the ten largest clones take approximately 2.1%. Input material: blood. The receptors here all came from a woman in her thirties or forties in good health. CDR3s include the opening cysteine and the closing phenylalanine or tryptophan. Fields, in order: clone size, D gene, J gene, V gene, CDR3 protein, CDR3 DNA. D genes are given only for firm matches. Not all rows give a size; the values are once, few, many and, for expanded clones, a class.

few	NA	TRBJ1-5	TRBV7-2	CASSLDQGSNQPQHF	TGTGCCAGCAGCTTAGACCAGGGGAGCAATCAGCCCCAGCATTTT
NA	NA	TRBJ2-1	TRBV7-9	CASSLIAEQFF	TGTGCCAGCAGCTTAATCGCAGAGCAGTTCTTC
NA	NA	TRBJ2-2	TRBV7-9	CALWSGELFF	TGTGCTCTATGGTCCGGGGAGCTGTTTTTT
NA	TRBD2	TRBJ2-5	TRBV18	CASSPARTSGGPQETQYF	TGTGCCAGCTCACCTGCTAGGACGAGCGGGGGTCCGCAAGAGACCCAGTACTTC
NA	NA	TRBJ2-1	TRBV7-2	CASSTHGRGVGEQFF	TGTGCCAGCAGCACCCACGGGCGGGGCGTGGGTGAGCAGTTCTTC
NA	TRBD1	TRBJ2-1	TRBV6-2/TRBV6-3	CASSHDRGRNNKRGNEQFF	TGTGCCAGCAGCCACGACAGGGGAAGGAACAACAAACGTGGTAATGAGCAGTTCTTC
few	TRBD1	TRBJ2-5	TRBV20-1	CSARDPWTGGQFQETQYF	TGCAGTGCTAGAGATCCATGGACAGGGGGTCAGTTCCAAGAGACCCAGTACTTC
NA	NA	TRBJ2-5	TRBV9	CASSVAGGPHNEQYF	TGTGCCAGCAGCGTAGCGGGGGGCCCTCACAATGAGCAGTACTTC
NA	NA	TRBJ1-2	TRBV9	CASSVDEGALGGYTF	TGTGCCAGCAGCGTAGATGAAGGGGCGCTAGGCGGCTACACCTTC
NA	NA	TRBJ2-7	TRBV7-2	CASSFFPSYNEQYF	TGTGCCAGCAGCTTCTTCCCATCCTACAATGAGCAGTACTTC
NA	TRBD2	TRBJ2-7	TRBV28	CASSSTGTSGINEQYF	TGTGCCAGCAGTTCAACGGGGACTAGCGGGATCAACGAGCAGTACTTC
NA	NA	TRBJ2-1	TRBV6-1	CASSEFGSGPYNEQFF	TGTGCCAGCAGTGAATTTGGTAGCGGACCCTACAATGAGCAGTTCTTC
NA	NA	TRBJ2-5	TRBV24-1	CATSDSTGREKYQETQYF	TGTGCCACCAGTGATTCGACGGGTAGAGAAAAGTACCAAGAGACCCAGTACTTC
NA	TRBD2	TRBJ2-3	TRBV6-2/TRBV6-3	CAIMRSGGRDTQYF	TGTGCCATCATGAGGAGCGGGGGCCGAGATACGCAGTATTTT
NA	NA	TRBJ1-4	TRBV3-1	CASSQDTGTRTNEKLFF	TGTGCCAGCAGCCAAGATACCGGGACTCGAACTAATGAAAAACTGTTTTTT
NA	NA	TRBJ1-2	TRBV24-1	CATSDRGPRGANYGYTF	TGTGCCACCAGTGATCGGGGACCCCGAGGGGCGAACTATGGCTACACCTTC
few	TRBD1	TRBJ2-1	TRBV4-2	CASSQAPQGAYNEQFF	TGTGCCAGCAGCCAAGCTCCCCAGGGGGCCTACAATGAGCAGTTCTTC
NA	NA	TRBJ1-1	TRBV19	CASSIRGRKNTEAFF	TGTGCCAGTAGTATAAGGGGACGGAAGAACACTGAAGCTTTCTTT
few	TRBD1	TRBJ1-2	TRBV20-1	CSARDRQGRGLNYGYTF	TGCAGTGCTAGGGACAGACAGGGACGTGGACTTAACTATGGCTACACCTTC
NA	TRBD1	TRBJ2-1	TRBV5-1	CASSLDGTGRFSSYNEQFF	TGCGCCAGCAGCTTGGATGGGACAGGAAGATTCAGCTCCTACAATGAGCAGTTCTTC
NA	NA	TRBJ1-5	TRBV7-9	CASSSDGNNQPQHF	TGTGCCAGCAGCTCCGACGGAAACAATCAGCCCCAGCATTTT
few	NA	TRBJ2-3	TRBV6-2/TRBV6-3	CASSYVAGASTDTQYF	TGTGCCAGCAGTTACGTGGCGGGGGCCTCCACAGATACGCAGTATTTT
NA	NA	TRBJ2-2	TRBV20-1	CSAIGVSTGGELFF	TGCAGTGCTATTGGGGTCTCAACGGGCGGGGAGCTGTTTTTT
NA	NA	TRBJ2-1	TRBV7-2	CASGTVGSYNEQFF	TGTGCCAGCGGGACGGTAGGGTCCTACAATGAGCAGTTCTTC
few	NA	TRBJ2-5	TRBV12-5	CASADRGGRGTQYF	TGTGCTAGTGCCGACCGGGGCGGTCGCGGGACCCAGTACTTC
once	TRBD2	TRBJ2-1	TRBV25-1	CASSAVTSVVYNEQFF	TGTGCCAGCAGTGCGGTGACTAGCGTGGTCTACAATGAGCAGTTCTTC
NA	TRBD2	TRBJ2-7	TRBV27	CASKTSGFPYEQYF	TGTGCCAGCAAGACTAGCGGGTTCCCCTACGAGCAGTACTTC
NA	NA	TRBJ2-1	TRBV11-2	CASSSGSESSYNEQFF	TGTGCCAGCAGTTCCGGGAGCGAAAGCTCCTACAATGAGCAGTTCTTC
few	TRBD2	TRBJ2-7	TRBV6-2/TRBV6-3	CASSYPTSGGTNYYEQYF	TGTGCCAGCAGTTACCCCACTAGCGGGGGGACCAACTACTACGAGCAGTACTTC
few	NA	TRBJ2-7	TRBV7-9	CASSLGDTFLYEQYF	TGTGCCAGCAGCTTAGGCGACACCTTTCTCTACGAGCAGTACTTC
NA	NA	TRBJ1-5	TRBV3-1	CASSHGQKGHQPQHF	TGTGCCAGCAGCCATGGACAGAAGGGGCATCAGCCCCAGCATTTT
NA	TRBD2	TRBJ2-5	TRBV13	CASSFRLAGAETQYF	TGTGCCAGCAGCTTCAGGCTAGCGGGGGCAGAGACCCAGTACTTC
NA	TRBD2	TRBJ2-1	TRBV18	CASSISAGTSKEQFF	TGTGCCAGCTCAATATCCGCCGGGACTAGCAAAGAGCAGTTCTTC
NA	NA	TRBJ2-6	TRBV7-9	CASSLVGGPEGSSGANVPTF	TGTGCCAGCAGCTTAGTAGGGGGACCAGAGGGTAGCTCTGGGGCCAACGTCCCGACTTTC
few	TRBD2	TRBJ2-3	TRBV10-3	CAISASTSGEVDTQYF	TGTGCCATCAGTGCCTCGACTAGCGGGGAGGTAGATACGCAGTATTTT
NA	NA	TRBJ1-4	TRBV7-2	CASSLGTSANEKLFF	TGTGCCAGCAGCTTAGGGACATCAGCTAATGAAAAACTGTTTTTT
few	NA	TRBJ1-2	TRBV14	CASSQGGVVNYGYTF	TGTGCCAGCAGCCAAGGGGGCGTTGTAAACTATGGCTACACCTTC
NA	NA	TRBJ2-6	TRBV4-3	CASSQVGQLAGANVLTF	TGCGCCAGCAGCCAAGTGGGGCAGCTGGCTGGGGCCAACGTCCTGACTTTC
once	NA	TRBJ2-5	TRBV29-1	CSAMKGPGEETQYF	TGCAGCGCCATGAAGGGGCCAGGGGAGGAGACCCAGTACTTC
NA	TRBD1	TRBJ1-2	TRBV6-1	CASIGQGFYGYTF	TGTGCCAGCATAGGACAGGGATTTTATGGCTACACCTTC
few	TRBD1	TRBJ2-1	TRBV5-1	CASTKQGDRNEQFF	TGCGCCAGCACCAAACAGGGGGACCGGAATGAGCAGTTCTTC
NA	NA	TRBJ2-5	TRBV18	CASSPQLSETQYF	TGTGCCAGCTCACCACAGCTTTCGGAGACCCAGTACTTC
NA	TRBD1	TRBJ2-7	TRBV11-2	CASNLFPPGQGDEDQYF	TGTGCCAGCAACTTATTCCCTCCGGGACAGGGGGATGAAGACCAGTACTTC
NA	TRBD2	TRBJ2-1	TRBV27	CASSLYWTSGGLTYNEQFF	TGTGCCAGCAGTTTATATTGGACTAGCGGGGGGTTAACCTACAATGAGCAGTTCTTC
few	TRBD1	TRBJ1-5	TRBV7-2	CASSLRWDSDQPQHF	TGTGCCAGCAGCTTAAGGTGGGACAGCGATCAGCCCCAGCATTTT
NA	NA	TRBJ2-3	TRBV6-2/TRBV6-3	CASSRVGMDTQYF	TGTGCCAGCAGTAGGGTAGGGATGGATACGCAGTATTTT
NA	TRBD1	TRBJ1-2	TRBV11-2	CASSSVRDRSNYGYTF	TGTGCCAGCAGCTCCGTTAGGGACAGGAGTAACTATGGCTACACCTTC
NA	NA	TRBJ2-5	TRBV9	CASSPSGFTQETQYF	TGTGCCAGCAGCCCCTCGGGGTTCACCCAAGAGACCCAGTACTTC
few	NA	TRBJ1-4	TRBV11-2	CASSLPPREKLFF	TGTGCCAGCAGCCTACCCCCGCGTGAAAAACTGTTTTTT
NA	NA	TRBJ2-4	TRBV11-2	CASSLDFGRVEDIQYF	TGTGCCAGCAGCTTAGATTTCGGCAGGGTGGAAGACATTCAGTACTTC
few	NA	TRBJ2-7	TRBV4-1	CASSQDVGTPPSEQYF	TGCGCCAGCAGCCAAGATGTCGGGACACCCCCATCCGAGCAGTACTTC
few	TRBD2	TRBJ2-4	TRBV20-1	CSARTLAFVNIQYF	TGCAGTGCTAGGACACTAGCGTTTGTAAACATTCAGTACTTC
NA	TRBD2	TRBJ2-1	TRBV4-3	CASSQEDAGGPYNEQFF	TGCGCCAGCAGCCAAGAGGACGCGGGGGGCCCTTACAATGAGCAGTTCTTC
NA	TRBD1	TRBJ2-5	TRBV4-3	CASSQTGTGGVGTQYF	TGCGCCAGCAGCCAAACGGGGACAGGTGGAGTGGGGACCCAGTACTTC
NA	TRBD1	TRBJ2-7	TRBV24-1	CATSRDRKLSYEQYF	TGTGCCACCAGCCGGGACAGAAAACTCTCCTACGAGCAGTACTTC